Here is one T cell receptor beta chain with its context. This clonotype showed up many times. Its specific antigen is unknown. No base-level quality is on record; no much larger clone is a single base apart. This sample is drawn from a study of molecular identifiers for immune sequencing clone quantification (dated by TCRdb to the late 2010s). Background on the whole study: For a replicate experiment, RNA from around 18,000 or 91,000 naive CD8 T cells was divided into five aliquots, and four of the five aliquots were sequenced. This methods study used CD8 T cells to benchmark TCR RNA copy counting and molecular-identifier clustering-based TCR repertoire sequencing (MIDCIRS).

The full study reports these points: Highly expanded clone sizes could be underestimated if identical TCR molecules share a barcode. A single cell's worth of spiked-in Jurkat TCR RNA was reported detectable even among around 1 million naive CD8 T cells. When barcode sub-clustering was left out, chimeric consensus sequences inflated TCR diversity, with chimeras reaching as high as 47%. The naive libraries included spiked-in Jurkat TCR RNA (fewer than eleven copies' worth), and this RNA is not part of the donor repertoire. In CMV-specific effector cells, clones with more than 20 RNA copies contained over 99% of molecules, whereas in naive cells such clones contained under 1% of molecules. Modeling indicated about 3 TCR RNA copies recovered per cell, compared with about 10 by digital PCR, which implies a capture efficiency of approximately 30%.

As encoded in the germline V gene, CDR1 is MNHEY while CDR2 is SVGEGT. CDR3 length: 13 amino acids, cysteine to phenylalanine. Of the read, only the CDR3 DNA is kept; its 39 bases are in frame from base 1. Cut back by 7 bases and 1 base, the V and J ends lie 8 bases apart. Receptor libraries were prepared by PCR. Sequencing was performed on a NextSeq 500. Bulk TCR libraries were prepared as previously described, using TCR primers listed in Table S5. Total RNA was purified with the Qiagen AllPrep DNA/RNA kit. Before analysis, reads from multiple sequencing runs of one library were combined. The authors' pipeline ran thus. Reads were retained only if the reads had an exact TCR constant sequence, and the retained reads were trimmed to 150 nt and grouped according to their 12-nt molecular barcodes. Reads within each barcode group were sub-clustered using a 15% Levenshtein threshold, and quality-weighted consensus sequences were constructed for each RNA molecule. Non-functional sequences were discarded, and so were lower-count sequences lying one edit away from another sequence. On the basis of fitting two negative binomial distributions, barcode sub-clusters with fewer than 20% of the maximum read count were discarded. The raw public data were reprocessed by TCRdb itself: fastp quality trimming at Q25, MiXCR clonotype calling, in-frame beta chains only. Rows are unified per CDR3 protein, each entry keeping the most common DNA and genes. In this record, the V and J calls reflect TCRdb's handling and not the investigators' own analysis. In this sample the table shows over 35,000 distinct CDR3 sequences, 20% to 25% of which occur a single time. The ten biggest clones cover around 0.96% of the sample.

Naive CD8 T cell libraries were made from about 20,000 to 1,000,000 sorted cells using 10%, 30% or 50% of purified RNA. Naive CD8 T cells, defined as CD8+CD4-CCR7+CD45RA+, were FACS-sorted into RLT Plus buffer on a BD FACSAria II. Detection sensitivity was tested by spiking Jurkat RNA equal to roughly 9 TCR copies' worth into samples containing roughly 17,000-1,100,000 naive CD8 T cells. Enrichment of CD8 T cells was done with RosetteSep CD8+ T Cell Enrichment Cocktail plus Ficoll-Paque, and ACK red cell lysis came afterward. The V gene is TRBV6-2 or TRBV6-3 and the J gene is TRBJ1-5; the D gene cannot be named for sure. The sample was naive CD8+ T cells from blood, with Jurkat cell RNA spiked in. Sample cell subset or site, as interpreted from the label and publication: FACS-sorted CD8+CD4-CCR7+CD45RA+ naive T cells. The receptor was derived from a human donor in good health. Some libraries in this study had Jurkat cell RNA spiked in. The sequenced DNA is TGTGCCAGCAACCCCCTCAGCAATCAGCCCCAGCATTTT. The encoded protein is CASNPLSNQPQHF.